The 30 T cell receptor beta chains given below trace back to one sample, sequenced in a study of T cells after yellow fever vaccination. TCRdb analysed the 5' RACE reads with MiXCR anew, one entry per CDR3 protein. The data show about 400,000 distinct CDR3 sequences, about 6% seen once. The sample in question was PBMCs, obtained 5 days after the yellow fever booster vaccination. These receptors were obtained from a young man who received the YFV17D yellow fever vaccine.

This clonotype showed up just a few times. The chain couples TRBV27 to TRBJ2-2, with 9 bases fitting TRBD2. The CDR3 has 17 amino acids. CDR1 MNHEY and CDR2 SMNVEV come from the germline V gene (reference sequence). J gave up 6 bases and V 2 bases, and 10 bases lay outside the gene matches. The CDR3 is CASSLHPAGGSAGELFF. The CDR3 DNA follows: TGTGCCAGCAGTTTACACCCAGCGGGAGGCTCAGCCGGGGAGCTGTTTTTT.

The V call is TRBV29-1, the J call TRBJ2-7, with 10 bases that match TRBD2. Germline V CDR1 and CDR2: SQVTM, ANQGSEA. Unmatched junction bases numbered 6, after V lost 3 bases and J lost 4 bases. CDR3 size: 14 residues. The CDR3 region has the DNA TGCAGCGTTGAGGAAAGAGCGGGAGGGTACGAGCAGTACTTC. It specifies CSVEERAGGYEQYF.

This rearrangement joins TRBV20-1 to TRBJ2-1; 7 bases are shared with TRBD2. This CDR3 is built from 17 residues. J lost 0 bases, V lost 0 bases, and 8 bases had no gene match. CDR1 is DFQATT and CDR2 is SNEGSKA in the germline V gene (reference sequence). The CDR3 here is CSARDRSGGGSYNEQFF. The CDR3 bases are TGCAGTGCTAGAGATCGGTCGGGCGGGGGCTCCTACAATGAGCAGTTCTTC.

At least ten counts were recorded for this clonotype. This chain uses TRBV27 with TRBJ2-2; 10 positions match TRBD1. Germline-derived CDR1 and CDR2 are MNHEY and SMNVEV (reference sequence). V trimming: 5 bases; J trimming: 4 bases; junction bases outside the gene matches: 4. The CDR3 has 15 residues. The CDR3 DNA follows: TGTGCCAGCAGTCCCTGGACAGGGGGCACCGGGGAGCTGTTTTTT. This codes for CASSPWTGGTGELFF.

At least ten counts were recorded for this clonotype. The V call is TRBV6-5, the J call TRBJ2-1; tentative D call: TRBD2 (6 bases). Trimming cost V 4 bases and J 7 bases, with 20 bases left between them. The CDR3 runs to 16 residues. Germline CDR1 reads MNHEY; CDR2 reads SVGAGI. CDR3 sequence (DNA): TGTGCCAGCAGTTCCCCAGTGGCGGGACGGGTGAATGAGCAGTTCTTC. Encoded protein: CASSSPVAGRVNEQFF.

This clonotype was recorded many times. The gene calls are TRBV29-1 and TRBJ2-3; TRBD1 matches 8 bases. Germline loops: CDR1 SQVTM, CDR2 ANQGSEA. Germline trimming cut 7 bases from V and 2 bases from J; bases unmatched to any gene: 8. This CDR3 is 14 amino acids long. As DNA, the CDR3 is TGCAGCGCCCGGCGACAGGGGTCCACAGATACGCAGTATTTT. Amino acid sequence: CSARRQGSTDTQYF.

The table lists this clonotype with a few counts. V gene TRBV29-1 combines with J gene TRBJ2-7; no definite D call. The germline gives CDR1 SQVTM, CDR2 ANQGSEA. The ends were cut back, 1 base at V and 2 bases at J, with 6 bases in the middle. This CDR3 is 12 amino acids long. The CDR3 DNA reads as TGCAGCGTTGAAGCAGGACCCTACGAGCAGTACTTC. Its protein product is CSVEAGPYEQYF.

This clonotype came up a few times. This chain uses TRBV1 with TRBJ2-2. TRBV1 is a listed pseudogene. This CDR3 has 12 amino acids. The CDR3 loop reads CTSSQQGGELFF. In DNA form, the CDR3 reads TGCACCAGCAGCCAACAAGGGGGGGAGCTGTTTTTT.

This clonotype was counted at least ten times. The rearrangement uses TRBV4-3 and TRBJ2-1; 11 bases match TRBD2. The CDR3 sequence is 15 residues long. Germline V gene lookup returns CDR1 LGHNA and CDR2 YSLEER. The V segment lost 3 bases and the J segment 9 bases; nucleotides outside the gene matches: 7. CDR3 DNA sequence: TGCGCCAGCAGCCAGCGACTAGCGGGGTTAGTTGAGCAGTTCTTC. This sequence encodes CASSQRLAGLVEQFF.

The chain has TRBV6-1 and TRBJ1-5; 8 bases line up with TRBD1. J gave up 5 bases and V 1 base, and 1 base lay outside the gene matches. CDR1 is MNHNS, CDR2 SASEGT, per germline. The CDR3 has 14 amino acids. The CDR3 loop is CASSEGQGHQPQHF. In DNA, the CDR3 is TGTGCCAGCAGTGAAGGACAGGGGCATCAGCCCCAGCATTTT.

V usage is TRBV4-2 and J usage is TRBJ2-7, with unresolved D. V was shortened by 1 base and J by 4 bases, with 11 bases between the two germline ends. The CDR3 consists of 14 residues. Per germline, CDR1 LGHNA and CDR2 YNFKEQ. The CDR3, as DNA: TGTGCCAGCAGCCAAGGTCTCGGGCTATACGAGCAGTACTTC. Its translation is CASSQGLGLYEQYF.

This rearrangement joins TRBV7-8 to TRBJ1-4, with D perhaps matching TRBD1 (6 bases). Germline V gives CDR1 SGHVS, CDR2 FQNEAQ. The CDR3 is made up of 15 amino acids. The V and J ends lost 2 bases and 8 bases respectively, with 15 bases between them. The CDR3 spells CASSLMGAAQEKLFF. CDR3 nucleotide sequence: TGTGCCAGCAGCTTAATGGGGGCTGCACAGGAAAAACTGTTTTTT.

The chain uses TRBV18 and TRBJ1-5; D unresolved. Trimming shortened V by 6 bases and J by 10 bases, and 16 bases separated the two germline ends. The germline gives CDR1 KGHSH, CDR2 LQKENI. The CDR3 has 13 residues. This CDR3 reads CASSNSGMPPQHF. For the CDR3, the DNA is TGTGCCAGCTCGAACTCAGGAATGCCACCCCAGCATTTT.

The rearrangement joins TRBV10-3 to TRBJ2-5; 7 positions match TRBD1. The V gene's germline CDR1 is ENHRY and CDR2 SYGVKD. This CDR3 region has 13 residues. Trimming removed 4 bases from V and 5 bases from J; junction bases left unmatched: 4. The CDR3 coding sequence is TGTGCCATCAGTGCGACAGGGCCGGAGACCCAGTACTTC. This translates into CAISATGPETQYF.

This clonotype was found many times. This chain connects TRBV29-1 to TRBJ2-5; 9 positions agree with TRBD2. Germline V gene sequence: CDR1 SQVTM, CDR2 ANQGSEA. V shed 2 bases, J shed 0 bases, and the junction held 1 base outside the gene matches. The CDR3 extends over 14 amino acids. The CDR3 DNA is TGCAGCGTTGAAACTAGCGGGTACCAAGAGACCCAGTACTTC. It codes for CSVETSGYQETQYF.

This clonotype was observed a few times. The chain couples TRBV9 to TRBJ2-1; D unclear. CDR1 and CDR2 (germline): SGDLS, YYNGEE. The CDR3 is 12 amino acids. The V end lost 0 bases, the J end lost 7 bases, and 5 bases lay between the germline ends. The CDR3 here is CASSVGENEQFF. CDR3 nucleotide sequence: TGTGCCAGCAGCGTAGGAGAAAATGAGCAGTTCTTC. Together with reference TRBV9 and TRBJ2-1, the CDR3 gives the full variable domain: DSGVTQTPKHLITATGQRVTLRCSPRSGDLSVYWYQQSLDQGLQFLIQYYNGEERAKGNILERFSAQQFPDLHSELNLSSLELGDSALYFCASSVGENEQFFGPGTRLTVL.

J is TRBJ2-1 and V is TRBV28; D is undetermined. The germline V gene has CDR1 MDHEN and CDR2 SYDVKM. The CDR3 covers 13 residues. With 5 bases removed from V and 10 bases from J, the gap between germline ends came to 15 bases. CDR3 in amino acids: CASSPLDRVEQFF. The CDR3 DNA is TGTGCCAGCAGTCCCCTGGACCGTGTGGAGCAGTTCTTC.

This clonotype was seen many times. CDR3 in DNA: TGTGCCAGCAGCCAGTCCGTATGGGTATTCTTC. Its protein product is CASSQSVWVFF. This rearrangement joins TRBV3-1 to TRBJ2-1, with D unclear. From germline, CDR1 is LGHDT and CDR2 YNNKEL (reference sequence). There are 11 residues in the CDR3. Trimming stripped 3 bases from V and 16 bases from J, with 13 bases between.

Many counts were recorded for this clonotype. The chain uses TRBV5-1 and TRBJ2-7, with D perhaps given as TRBD1 or TRBD2 (5 bases each). Trimming took 4 bases from V and 5 from J, leaving 16 bases between them. The CDR3 covers 14 residues. Germline values: CDR1 SGHRS, CDR2 YFSETQ. The DNA for the CDR3 is TGCGCCAGCAGCCCGATTTCGGGGCTCGACGAGCAGTACTTC. It encodes CASSPISGLDEQYF.

This clonotype was picked up many times. The chain links TRBV7-2 to TRBJ2-3; perhaps TRBD2 as D (6 bases). There are 16 residues in the CDR3. CDR1 and CDR2 (germline): SGHTA, FQGNSA. V was shortened by 6 bases and J by 5 bases, with 21 bases between the two germline ends. As DNA, the CDR3 is TGTGCCAGCAGACCTCGGGCTAGCGCTGGGGGAGATACGCAGTATTTT. Amino acid sequence: CASRPRASAGGDTQYF.

The V call is TRBV9, the J call TRBJ2-2; maybe TRBD2 (6 bases). Germline CDR1 reads SGDLS; CDR2 reads YYNGEE. Trimming shortened V by 4 bases and J by 5 bases, and 15 bases separated the two germline ends. The CDR3 length is 15 residues. The CDR3, as DNA: TGTGCCAGCAGCATCTACGGGAGTGAAACCGGGGAGCTGTTTTTT. Amino acid sequence: CASSIYGSETGELFF.

V gene TRBV6-1 combines with J gene TRBJ2-3; 12 nucleotides line up with TRBD2. V was pared by 7 bases and J by 10 bases, with 9 bases of the junction left unmatched. The germline gives CDR1 MNHNS, CDR2 SASEGT. The CDR3 has 14 amino acids. DNA of the CDR3: TGTGCCAGCACACTAGCGGGAGGCCGATCCCCGCAGTATTTT. Translating it yields CASTLAGGRSPQYF.

This clonotype qualifies as medium-sized. The chain uses TRBV5-1 and TRBJ2-7, with 8 bases aligning to TRBD1. Germline lookup yields CDR1 SGHRS and CDR2 YFSETQ. Trimming removed 5 bases from V and 3 bases from J; junction bases left unmatched: 7. The CDR3 sequence is 14 residues long. The CDR3 bases are TGCGCCAGCAGTCTCGGACAGGGTCTCTACGAGCAGTACTTC. The encoded protein is CASSLGQGLYEQYF.

This clonotype showed up just a few times. The CDR3 coding sequence is TGTGCCAGCAGCCCAGGGACTAGCGGGAGTCTGGGGACCCAGTACTTC. This sequence encodes CASSPGTSGSLGTQYF. The rearrangement uses TRBV25-1 and TRBJ2-5; 14 nucleotides agree with TRBD2. The CDR3 is 16 residues long. CDR1 is MGHDK and CDR2 is SYGVNS in the germline V gene. V shed 6 bases and J 7 bases; nucleotides not matched to a gene: 10.

This rearrangement joins TRBV12-3 or TRBV12-4 to TRBJ1-6; 10 nucleotides match TRBD1. Unmatched junction bases numbered 3, after V lost 3 bases and J lost 7 bases. The CDR3 contains 15 residues. CDR3 protein: CASSFGGQGNSPLHF. In DNA form, the CDR3 reads TGTGCCAGCAGTTTTGGGGGACAGGGGAATTCACCCCTCCACTTT.

This clonotype was observed a few times. This chain uses TRBV20-1 with TRBJ2-2, with 7 nucleotides matching TRBD2. J gave up 1 base and V 3 bases, and 2 bases lay outside the gene matches. Germline CDR1 DFQATT, CDR2 SNEGSKA (reference sequence). CDR3 length: 14 amino acids. The CDR3 DNA reads as TGCAGTGCTAGTTCTAGCGGGAACACCGGGGAGCTGTTTTTT. Protein product: CSASSSGNTGELFF.

This clonotype was observed a few times. The genes are TRBV9 and TRBJ2-2; possible D gene TRBD2, 6 bases. Germline CDR1 SGDLS, CDR2 YYNGEE. This CDR3 has 16 residues. The V end lost 0 bases, the J end lost 6 bases, and 15 bases lay between the germline ends. CDR3 in amino acids: CASSVASRERPGELFF. The DNA of the CDR3 is TGTGCCAGCAGCGTAGCGAGTCGGGAGCGCCCCGGGGAGCTGTTTTTT. Using reference TRBV9 and TRBJ2-2 for the parts outside the CDR3, the full variable domain is DSGVTQTPKHLITATGQRVTLRCSPRSGDLSVYWYQQSLDQGLQFLIQYYNGEERAKGNILERFSAQQFPDLHSELNLSSLELGDSALYFCASSVASRERPGELFFGEGSRLTVL.

This clonotype was observed many times. Here the CDR3 DNA reads TGTGCCAGCAGTTCCCTCACAGGGGACACTGAAGCTTTCTTT. Its protein product is CASSSLTGDTEAFF. The rearrangement links TRBV27 to TRBJ1-1, with 7 bases aligning to TRBD1. V was clipped by 4 bases and J by 3 bases; unmatched bases: 5. Germline V lookup: CDR1 MNHEY, CDR2 SMNVEV (reference sequence). CDR3 length: 14 residues.

This clonotype occurred a few times. The CDR3 sequence: CATSDERVLNEQFF. The CDR3 DNA follows: TGTGCCACCAGTGATGAGCGGGTCCTCAATGAGCAGTTCTTC. The V gene is TRBV15, the J gene TRBJ2-1; weak D call: TRBD2 (6 bases). Germline-derived CDR1 and CDR2 are LNHNV and YYDKDF (reference sequence). The CDR3 is 14 amino acids. V lost 6 bases and J 6 bases, leaving 15 bases between the germline ends.

This clonotype appeared a few times. The genes are TRBV20-1 and TRBJ1-1, with D perhaps TRBD1 (5 bases). The germline V gene encodes CDR1 DFQATT and CDR2 SNEGSKA (reference sequence). There are 13 residues in the CDR3. Trimming cost V 3 bases and J 0 bases, with 8 bases left between them. CDR3 region: CSASGAMNTEAFF. The CDR3 DNA sequence: TGCAGTGCTAGCGGGGCGATGAACACTGAAGCTTTCTTT.